These T cell receptor beta chains were read from a single sample in a study of blood T cell repertoires in COVID-19. Sequencing was performed with immunoSEQ multiplex PCR; in TCRdb, only in-frame clones are kept and a portion is missing. The sample gives around 70,000 clones, about 92% of which show up once; 1.5% is in the top ten. The sequenced material came from peripheral blood. These receptor sequences come from a man aged 45 to 65 with acute or convalescent COVID-19. CDR3s include the opening cysteine and the closing phenylalanine or tryptophan. Fields, in order: V gene, J gene, CDR3 protein.

>TRBV7-9|TRBJ1-4
CASSLVHFRNEKLFF
>TRBV30|TRBJ1-1
CAWSTRDRTEAFF
>TRBV28|TRBJ2-2
CASSSMGGRNTGELFF
>TRBV27|TRBJ1-1
CASSTGGGEAFF
>TRBV28|TRBJ1-1
CASSFNVGQVSEAFF
>TRBV19|TRBJ2-6
CASSIFSAGVNSGANVLTF
>TRBV15|TRBJ2-2
CATSRVPREDGELFF
>TRBV24-1|TRBJ2-2
CATSDTGATGELFF
>TRBV2|TRBJ2-1
CASSAGTGSYNEQFF
>TRBV6-5|TRBJ1-2
CASSYLAGGYYGYTF
>TRBV20-1|TRBJ1-1
CSVGQEGFF
>TRBV10-3|TRBJ2-1
CAARESGKGNEQFF
>TRBV27|TRBJ2-2
CASTLTELYLTNTGELFF
>TRBV4-1|TRBJ2-2
CASSRAGTGNTGELFF
>TRBV19|TRBJ1-5
CASNDRGPHSNQPQHF
>TRBV5-5|TRBJ1-2
CASSLEPGQTNYGYTF
>TRBV6-2/TRBV6-3|TRBJ1-2
CASSYGRADYGYTF
>TRBV6-5|TRBJ2-5
CASRQTGGQETQYF
>TRBV2|TRBJ2-2
CARRMGAGENTGELFF
>TRBV6-1|TRBJ1-3
CASREDGGGGNTIYF
>TRBV7-2|TRBJ1-1
CASSLDLIGGGRVLTEAFF
>TRBV6-2/TRBV6-3|TRBJ1-2
CASSRSAGRDYGYTF
>TRBV6-6|TRBJ2-5
CASSYSGGLETQYF
>TRBV4-3|TRBJ1-2
CASSQGQGSDYGYTF
>TRBV18|TRBJ1-4
CASSPQGQAGEKLFF
>TRBV19|TRBJ1-5
CATTGYSNQPQHF
>TRBV28|TRBJ2-5
CASNPGQTFQETQYF
>TRBV3-1/TRBV3-2|TRBJ2-3
CASSRQSGISTDTQYF
>TRBV24-1|TRBJ2-2
CAASDPGLAPNTGELFF
>TRBV7-9|TRBJ2-1
CASSQETSGSLYNEQFF
>TRBV5-1|TRBJ2-3
CASSLPGGSTDTQYF
>TRBV2|TRBJ1-1
CASRRQGIMNTEAFF
>TRBV7-2|TRBJ2-2
CASSSGLAGGVGTGELFF
>TRBV28|TRBJ1-5
CASRGFSNQPQHF
>TRBV19|TRBJ2-5
CASSRGLEETQYF
>TRBV7-9|TRBJ1-2
CASSSSTGVDYGYTF
>TRBV4-2|TRBJ2-1
CASSSPGTAYNEQFF
>TRBV7-9|TRBJ2-2
CASSSTGERELFF
>TRBV5-4|TRBJ1-6
CASSFGRSNNSPLHF
>TRBV6-2/TRBV6-3|TRBJ2-3
CASSFGLGGTDTQYF
>TRBV6-5|TRBJ1-1
CASQEDYTEAFF
>TRBV29-1|TRBJ1-2
CSVDVRGYGYTF
>TRBV4-2|TRBJ2-1
CASSQEYDSYNEQFF
>TRBV4-2|TRBJ1-1
CASSQEPRAEAFF
>TRBV10-1|TRBJ1-1
CASSERGSGNTEAFF
>TRBV10-3|TRBJ1-4
CAISEWTGGSEKLFF
>TRBV28|TRBJ1-5
CASNTIGQGVQPQHF
>TRBV5-1|TRBJ1-5
CASSFQTGNPRAILSNQPQHF
>TRBV18|TRBJ1-4
CASSPTTDQGQPNEKLFF
>TRBV14|TRBJ2-2
CASSLLMMASGTGELFF